This T cell receptor beta chain appears in the sequencing data of a study of shared T cell receptors in the human thymus. Repertoires were generated with immunoSEQ multiplex PCR, while TCRdb's copy carries only in-frame clones and drops some. The sample shows roughly 710,000 clones, approximately 85% of them seen only once. This CDR3 contains 14 residues. Trimming cost V 5 bases and J 1 base, with 11 bases left between them. Germline CDR1 and CDR2: LNHNV and YYDKDF (reference sequence). These data were also reused for a study on human thymus T cells.

This clonotype was obtained from a girl under three years old with a congenital heart defect. The chain combines TRBV15 with TRBJ1-1, with no clear D. Sequenced sample: thymocytes. CDR3 sequence: CATSLGSENTEAFF. CDR3 coding DNA: TGTGCCACCAGCCTCGGTAGCGAGAACACTGAAGCTTTCTTT. Together with reference TRBV15 and TRBJ1-1, the CDR3 gives the full variable domain: DAMVIQNPRYQVTQFGKPVTLSCSQTLNHNVMYWYQQKSSQAPKLLFHYYDKDFNNEADTPDNFQSRRPNTSFCFLDIRSPGLGDTAMYLCATSLGSENTEAFFGQGTRLTVV.